This TCR beta chain was documented in a study of T cell repertoires in cytomegalovirus infection. Whole-study context: As its CMV epitopes, the study selected recently identified HLA-C-restricted and well-studied HLA-B-restricted targets. Overall study findings and caveats: The study found HLA-C-restricted CMV-specific TCR beta clonotypes dominating the ex vivo response.

J gave up 4 bases and V 5 bases, and 8 bases lay outside the gene matches. CDR1 and CDR2 from the germline V gene are SGHAT and FQNNGV. CDR3 length equals 16 residues. Using its own MiXCR run on the reads, TCRdb lists one record per CDR3 protein. The table records hundreds of thousands of distinct CDR3 sequences, approximately 42% of them present only once. This clonotype was observed a few times. What it recognizes is unknown. Specimen: cultured PBMCs, collected from culture after CMV antigen stimulation. This chain connects TRBV11-2 to TRBJ2-1; 10 bases agree with TRBD2. The source is a human donor in good health (CMV status not recorded). Some clones in this sample may be carry-over from other donors' samples. In DNA form, the CDR3 reads TGTGCCAGCAGCCTCCGCGGTAGCGGGGGGTACAATGAGCAGTTCTTC. Translation gives CASSLRGSGGYNEQFF.